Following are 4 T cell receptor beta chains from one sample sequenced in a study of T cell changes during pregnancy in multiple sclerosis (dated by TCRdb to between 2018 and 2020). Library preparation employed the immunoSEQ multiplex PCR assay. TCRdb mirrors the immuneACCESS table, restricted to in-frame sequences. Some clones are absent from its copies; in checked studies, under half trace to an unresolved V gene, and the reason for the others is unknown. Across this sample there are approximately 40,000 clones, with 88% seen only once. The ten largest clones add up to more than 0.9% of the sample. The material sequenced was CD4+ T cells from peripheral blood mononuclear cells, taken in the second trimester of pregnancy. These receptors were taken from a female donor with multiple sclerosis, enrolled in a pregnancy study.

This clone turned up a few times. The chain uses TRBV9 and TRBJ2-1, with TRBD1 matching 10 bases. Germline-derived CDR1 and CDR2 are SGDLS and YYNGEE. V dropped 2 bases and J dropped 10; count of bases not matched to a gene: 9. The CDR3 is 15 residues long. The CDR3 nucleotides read TGTGCCAGCAGCGTTTGGACAGGGGGAGGAGACGAGCAGTTCTTC. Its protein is CASSVWTGGGDEQFF.

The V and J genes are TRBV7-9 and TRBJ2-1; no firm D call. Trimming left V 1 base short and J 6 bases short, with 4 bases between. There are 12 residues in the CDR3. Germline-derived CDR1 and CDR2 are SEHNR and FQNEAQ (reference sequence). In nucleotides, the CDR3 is TGTGCCAGCAGCTTAGAGCGCAATGAGCAGTTCTTC. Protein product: CASSLERNEQFF.

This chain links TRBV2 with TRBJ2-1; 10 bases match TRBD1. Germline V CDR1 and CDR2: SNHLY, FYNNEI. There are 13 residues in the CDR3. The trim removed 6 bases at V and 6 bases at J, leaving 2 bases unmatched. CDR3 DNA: TGTGCCAGCAGGACAGGGGGCCGCAATGAGCAGTTCTTC. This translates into CASRTGGRNEQFF.

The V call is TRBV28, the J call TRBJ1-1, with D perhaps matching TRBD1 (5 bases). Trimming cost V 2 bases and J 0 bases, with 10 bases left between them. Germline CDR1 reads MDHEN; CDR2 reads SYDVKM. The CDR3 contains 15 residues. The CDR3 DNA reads TGTGCCAGCAGTTTACCGGGACTGATGAACACTGAAGCTTTCTTT. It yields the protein CASSLPGLMNTEAFF.